This entry describes one TCR beta chain. The antigen is unknown. Quantitative 5'-RACE with molecular barcodes was used to make the TCR beta libraries. MiXCR was run by TCRdb on the 5' RACE reads, yielding one entry per CDR3 protein. The table lists about 150,000 distinct CDR3 sequences, around a third of them singletons, with around 6% in the top ten. CDR1 DFQATT and CDR2 SNEGSKA come from the germline V gene (reference sequence). The CDR3 loop spans 15 amino acids. The V and J ends lost 5 bases and 5 bases, in that order; junction bases with no gene match: 12. The data are from a study of CD8 T cells in ankylosing spondylitis. Study-level findings and limits: Certain motif variants had earlier been reported in reactive arthritis synovial fluid and blood.

The sample comprised synovial fluid, either unsorted or a sorted T cell fraction (not recorded which). This chain joins TRBV20-1 and TRBJ2-5; TRBD2 agrees at 9 bases. The TCR sequence derives from a male donor with ankylosing spondylitis. CDR3 in amino acids: CSAAGARGGGETQYF. The CDR3 region has the DNA TGCAGTGCTGCCGGGGCGCGGGGGGGCGGGGAGACCCAGTACTTC.